The 30 T cell receptor beta chains below all came from one sample that was sequenced in a study of cytomegalovirus exposure and HLA in healthy donors. With 60 Vbeta and 13 Jbeta primers, the PCR was carried out. Profiled with immunoSEQ multiplex PCR; TCRdb holds only in-frame clones, not every one. The sample contains hundreds of thousands of clones, around 80% of which appear only once. Sequencing input: PBMCs. Every receptor here comes from a woman in her thirties or forties in good health and CMV-seronegative.

The chain joins TRBV27 to TRBJ2-1; TRBD2 is a possible D gene (6 bases). Germline CDR1 MNHEY, CDR2 SMNVEV (reference sequence). Trimming took off 4 bases at V and 4 bases at J, with 17 bases between the two ends. The CDR3 length is 16 residues. CDR3 amino acids: CASSYLSPRGYNEQFF. CDR3 DNA: TGTGCCAGCAGTTACCTGTCTCCACGGGGGTACAATGAGCAGTTCTTC.

CDR3 nucleotides: TGTGCCAGCAGTTGGATTGACAGGGGGAAGGAGCAGTTCTTC. It encodes CASSWIDRGKEQFF. The J gene is TRBJ2-1, the V gene TRBV6-5; 9 bases line up with TRBD1. Trimming removed 4 bases from V and 10 bases from J; junction bases left unmatched: 8. The length of the CDR3 is 14 residues. Germline V lookup: CDR1 MNHEY, CDR2 SVGAGI.

The V call is TRBV5-4, the J call TRBJ1-1; D unresolved. The CDR3 sequence is 11 residues long. Germline loops: CDR1 SGHNT, CDR2 YYREEE (reference sequence). V was pared by 5 bases and J by 4 bases, with 6 bases between. The CDR3 DNA is TGTGCCAGCAGATTCGGCACTGAAGCTTTCTTT. It translates to CASRFGTEAFF. The full variable domain, completed using reference TRBV5-4 and TRBJ1-1, is ETGVTQSPTHLIKTRGQQVTLRCSSQSGHNTVSWYQQALGQGPQFIFQYYREEENGRGNFPPRFSGLQFPNYSSELNVNALELDDSALYLCASRFGTEAFFGQGTRLTVV.

The chain has TRBV5-1 and TRBJ2-1; the match to TRBD2 covers 11 bases. Per the germline V gene, CDR1 is SGHRS and CDR2 is YFSETQ. This CDR3 has 17 amino acids. The junction had 10 bases not matched to a gene; V was cut back by 4 bases and J by 4 bases. The CDR3 DNA reads as TGCGCCAGCAGCCCCTCACTAGCGGGGGAGGTTTACAATGAGCAGTTCTTC. Protein: CASSPSLAGEVYNEQFF.

The gene calls are TRBV7-3 and TRBJ2-3; no firm D call. V was cut by 1 base and J by 0 bases, with 11 bases left in between. CDR1 SGHTA and CDR2 FQGTGA come from the germline V gene. This CDR3 region has 16 residues. The CDR3 is CASSLSGTASTDTQYF. CDR3 DNA sequence: TGTGCCAGCAGCTTAAGTGGCACCGCTAGCACAGATACGCAGTATTTT.

This clone appeared a few times. The V and J genes are TRBV18 and TRBJ1-4, with D unresolved. The CDR3 runs to 12 residues. The germline V and J ends were trimmed by 3 bases and 8 bases, with 7 bases remaining between them. CDR1 is KGHSH, CDR2 LQKENI, per germline. The CDR3 protein is CASSPTREKLFF. The CDR3 DNA reads TGTGCCAGCTCACCGACGAGGGAAAAACTGTTTTTT.

Only one count was recorded for this clone. The rearrangement uses TRBV9 and TRBJ2-2; D is possibly TRBD2 (7 bases). The ends were cut back, 1 base at V and 0 bases at J, with 13 bases in the middle. Germline V lookup: CDR1 SGDLS, CDR2 YYNGEE. The CDR3 runs 17 residues. The DNA of the CDR3 is TGTGCCAGCAGCGTAAGTGGGCGGGGGCCGAACACCGGGGAGCTGTTTTTT. The encoded protein is CASSVSGRGPNTGELFF. Filled out from reference TRBV9 and TRBJ2-2, the complete variable domain reads DSGVTQTPKHLITATGQRVTLRCSPRSGDLSVYWYQQSLDQGLQFLIQYYNGEERAKGNILERFSAQQFPDLHSELNLSSLELGDSALYFCASSVSGRGPNTGELFFGEGSRLTVL.

The genes are TRBV6-5 and TRBJ2-7; 8 bases align to TRBD1. The CDR3 is 14 amino acids. Looked up from germline, CDR1 is MNHEY and CDR2 is SVGAGI. The V gene end was trimmed by 5 bases and the J gene end by 0 bases; junction bases not matched to a gene: 3. This chain's CDR3 is CASSGDRSSYEQYF. CDR3 sequence (DNA): TGTGCCAGCAGTGGGGACAGGAGCTCCTACGAGCAGTACTTC.

The V and J genes are TRBV6-1 and TRBJ1-2, with D possibly TRBD1 on 5 matching bases. The V gene's germline CDR1 is MNHNS and CDR2 SASEGT. The V gene lost 0 bases and the J gene lost 5 bases, with 16 bases spanning the gap. This CDR3 region has 16 residues. Here the CDR3 reads CASSEAHRWQGYGYTF. The CDR3, as DNA: TGTGCCAGCAGTGAAGCCCACCGGTGGCAGGGTTATGGCTACACCTTC.

The CDR3 DNA reads TGTGCCAGCAGCTTCACAGGGGGTGCTGAAGCTTTCTTT. This translates into CASSFTGGAEAFF. This sequence joins TRBV7-9 and TRBJ1-1; the match to TRBD1 covers 8 bases. V was pared by 3 bases and J by 6 bases, with 3 bases of the junction left unmatched. This CDR3 is built from 13 residues. The V gene's germline CDR1 is SEHNR and CDR2 FQNEAQ (reference sequence). Looking up the rest from reference TRBV7-9 and TRBJ1-1 gives the full variable domain: DTGVSQNPRHKITKRGQNVTFRCDPISEHNRLYWYRQTLGQGPEFLTYFQNEAQLEKSRLLSDRFSAERPKGSFSTLEIQRTEQGDSAMYLCASSFTGGAEAFFGQGTRLTVV.

This clone appeared once. The gene calls are TRBV4-2 and TRBJ1-2, with D possibly TRBD1 on 6 matching bases. Germline loops: CDR1 LGHNA, CDR2 YNFKEQ. Deletions cut 0 bases from V and 4 bases from J, with 9 bases between. The CDR3 is 14 residues long. The CDR3 spells CASSQDGGSYGYTF. CDR3 in DNA: TGTGCCAGCAGCCAAGATGGGGGCTCCTATGGCTACACCTTC.

The CDR3 spells CASSAMDTETQYF. The DNA of the CDR3 is TGTGCCAGCAGCGCCATGGACACGGAGACCCAGTACTTC. The gene calls are TRBV2 and TRBJ2-5; a weak D match, TRBD1 (5 bases). The germline CDR1 and CDR2 sequences are SNHLY and FYNNEI. With 6 bases removed from V and 5 bases from J, the gap between germline ends came to 13 bases. The CDR3 covers 13 residues.

Written as DNA, the CDR3 is TGTGCTAGCAGCGGGACACCATACAATGAGCAGTTCTTC. Translation: CASSGTPYNEQFF. This chain connects TRBV12-5 to TRBJ2-1, with D possibly being TRBD2 (7 bases). V shed 9 bases and J shed 4 bases, with 13 bases lying between them. This CDR3 has 13 residues. The germline V gene encodes CDR1 LGHNT and CDR2 FRNRAP.

J is TRBJ1-5 and V is TRBV28; 10 bases map to TRBD1. Germline V lookup: CDR1 MDHEN, CDR2 SYDVKM. The CDR3 contains 14 residues. V was clipped by 6 bases and J by 6 bases; unmatched bases: 5. As DNA, the CDR3 is TGTGCCAGCAGAGGGACAGGGGTCGGTCAGCCCCAGCATTTT. Its translation: CASRGTGVGQPQHF.

The sample holds one count of this clone. The chain links TRBV28 to TRBJ2-2, with 12 bases lining up with TRBD1. The CDR3 covers 17 residues. Germline lookup yields CDR1 MDHEN and CDR2 SYDVKM. V was pared by 5 bases and J by 6 bases, with 10 bases of the junction left unmatched. The CDR3: CASSTFWDRGQSGELFF. The CDR3 region has the DNA TGTGCCAGCAGTACCTTTTGGGACAGGGGGCAATCCGGGGAGCTGTTTTTT.

The chain combines TRBV5-1 with TRBJ2-5; TRBD1 matches at 10 bases. The germline V gene has CDR1 SGHRS and CDR2 YFSETQ. The CDR3 length is 14 residues. V dropped 2 bases and J dropped 4; count of bases not matched to a gene: 2. CDR3 nucleotide sequence: TGCGCCAGCAGCTTCGGACAGGGGGTAGAGACCCAGTACTTC. It codes for CASSFGQGVETQYF.

This sequence joins TRBV7-9 and TRBJ1-6, with 7 bases fitting TRBD1. The V gene end was trimmed by 1 base and the J gene end by 7 bases; junction bases not matched to a gene: 4. From germline, CDR1 is SEHNR and CDR2 FQNEAQ (reference sequence). This CDR3 is built from 15 residues. CDR3 sequence: CASSLGETGNSPLHF. In DNA, the CDR3 is TGTGCCAGCAGCTTAGGCGAGACAGGGAATTCACCCCTCCACTTT.

This clone has only one observation. The V and J genes are TRBV15 and TRBJ2-7; possibly TRBD2 for D (6 bases). Between the trimmed V and J ends, which lost 4 bases and 3 bases, there was a span of 10 bases. The CDR3 covers 13 residues. Germline CDR1 is LNHNV and CDR2 is YYDKDF (reference sequence). The CDR3: CATSMAGGYEQYF. DNA for the CDR3: TGTGCCACCAGCATGGCCGGGGGCTACGAGCAGTACTTC.

J is TRBJ2-7 and V is TRBV27, with D maybe TRBD1 (6 bases). Germline-derived CDR1 and CDR2 are MNHEY and SMNVEV (reference sequence). The length of the CDR3 is 15 residues. V lost 5 bases, J lost 5 bases, and 19 bases lay in between. CDR3 residues: CASSAPGQGINEQYF. Written as DNA, the CDR3 is TGTGCCAGCAGTGCCCCTGGGCAGGGGATCAACGAGCAGTACTTC.

The chain employs TRBV18 and TRBJ1-2; D unclear. The germline V gene encodes CDR1 KGHSH and CDR2 LQKENI. The CDR3 spans 13 residues. The V end lost 2 bases, the J end lost 3 bases, and 7 bases lay between the germline ends. This CDR3 reads CASSPESDYGYTF. CDR3 sequence (DNA): TGTGCCAGCTCACCAGAGTCGGACTATGGCTACACCTTC.

The chain links TRBV7-2 to TRBJ2-1; TRBD1 is a possible D gene (6 bases). Germline CDR1 is SGHTA and CDR2 is FQGNSA. V lost 6 bases and J 4 bases, leaving 19 bases between the germline ends. This CDR3 has 16 amino acids. This CDR3 is CASRSQKGDIYNEQFF. The CDR3, as DNA: TGTGCCAGCAGATCCCAGAAGGGGGATATTTACAATGAGCAGTTCTTC.

The chain carries TRBV6-5 and TRBJ1-6, with a possible D match to TRBD1 (5 bases). CDR3 length: 15 residues. CDR1 is MNHEY and CDR2 is SVGAGI in the germline V gene. V was trimmed by 0 bases and J by 9 bases, leaving 12 bases between them. DNA of the CDR3: TGTGCCAGCAGTTACTCCCCCGGGGGAGGTTCACCCCTCCACTTT. Its protein product is CASSYSPGGGSPLHF.

This clone was counted only a few times. The rearrangement joins TRBV28 to TRBJ2-7; the D gene is possibly TRBD2 (6 bases). The V end lost 6 bases, the J end lost 2 bases, and 11 bases lay between the germline ends. CDR3 length: 13 residues. Per germline, CDR1 MDHEN and CDR2 SYDVKM. CDR3 sequence reads: CASRVGRAYEQYF. In DNA, the CDR3 is TGTGCCAGCAGGGTCGGGAGAGCCTACGAGCAGTACTTC.

This clone has more than one count but fewer than ten. The chain is built from TRBV30 and TRBJ1-4; D call uncertain. This CDR3 spans 12 amino acids. Germline V gene lookup returns CDR1 GTSNPN and CDR2 SVGIG (reference sequence). The ends were cut back, 4 bases at V and 6 bases at J, with 9 bases in the middle. The CDR3 sequence: CAWMTGDEKLFF. Written as DNA, the CDR3 is TGTGCCTGGATGACCGGAGATGAAAAACTGTTTTTT.

The chain recombines TRBV5-5 with TRBJ2-1, with no clear D. The CDR3 covers 14 residues. Germline values: CDR1 SGHKS, CDR2 YYEKEE (reference sequence). The V and J ends lost 2 bases and 0 bases respectively, with 6 bases between them. The DNA of the CDR3 is TGTGCCAGCAGCTTAGCAACCTCCTACAATGAGCAGTTCTTC. Protein sequence: CASSLATSYNEQFF.

CDR3 in amino acids: CASSQAQGGETQYF. The CDR3, as DNA: TGTGCCAGCAGCCAAGCGCAGGGAGGCGAGACCCAGTACTTC. This sequence joins TRBV4-2 and TRBJ2-5, with D perhaps TRBD2 (6 bases). V lost 1 base to trimming and J lost 5 bases, with 11 bases between them. The CDR3 runs 14 residues. Germline V gene sequence: CDR1 LGHNA, CDR2 YNFKEQ.

The count of this clone is one. V and J are TRBV11-2 and TRBJ2-1; 8 positions match TRBD2. The germline V gene has CDR1 SGHAT and CDR2 FQNNGV. With 6 bases clipped from V and 7 bases from J, the junction kept 8 bases outside the gene matches. The CDR3 has 14 amino acids. This CDR3 reads CASSSSGGRNEQFF. CDR3 coding DNA: TGTGCCAGCAGTTCGAGCGGGGGACGGAATGAGCAGTTCTTC.

The chain combines TRBV7-3 with TRBJ1-3, with TRBD1 matching over 11 bases. The V and J ends lost 4 bases and 4 bases, in that order; junction bases with no gene match: 3. The CDR3 contains 15 residues. Germline CDR1 reads SGHTA; CDR2 reads FQGTGA. Here the CDR3 reads CASSSDRGPGNTIYF. The CDR3 region has the DNA TGTGCCAGCAGCTCGGACAGGGGGCCAGGAAACACCATATATTTT.

The chain employs TRBV11-2 and TRBJ2-5; no reliable D call. Germline CDR1 and CDR2: SGHAT and FQNNGV. The CDR3 has 14 residues. The V and J ends lost 0 bases and 5 bases respectively, with 10 bases between them. The CDR3 sequence is CASSLDPGRETQYF. The CDR3 DNA reads as TGTGCCAGCAGCTTAGATCCAGGTCGGGAGACCCAGTACTTC.

The rearrangement uses TRBV28 and TRBJ1-2; D perhaps matches TRBD1 (6 bases). The CDR3 has 17 residues. V gave up 5 bases and J gave up 4 bases, with 23 bases separating them. CDR1 is MDHEN, CDR2 SYDVKM, per germline. CDR3 sequence reads: CASSAQGLGRKGYGYTF. In nucleotides, the CDR3 is TGTGCCAGCAGTGCCCAGGGGCTGGGGAGAAAGGGCTATGGCTACACCTTC.